The 25 T cell receptor beta chains below were found in one sample sequenced in a study of blood T cells in healthy people across ages. Together with a sample-barcoded 5' primer, a J-beta primer mix was included in a second PCR lasting about 6 to 12 cycles. TCRdb re-called the 5' RACE reads with MiXCR, one entry per CDR3 protein. The sample shows roughly 1.5 million distinct CDR3 sequences, 35% to 45% of them seen only once. Sequenced sample: blood. The receptors derive from a woman aged 18-29 years in good health.

V and J are TRBV7-9 and TRBJ2-1; D call uncertain. The CDR3 runs to 14 residues. V lost 0 bases and J lost 8, with 11 bases in between. The germline V gene encodes CDR1 SEHNR and CDR2 FQNEAQ (reference sequence). CDR3 residues: CASSLAGTYHEQFF. The CDR3 bases are TGTGCCAGCAGCTTAGCGGGAACTTACCATGAGCAGTTCTTC. Together with reference TRBV7-9 and TRBJ2-1, the CDR3 gives the full variable domain: DTGVSQNPRHKITKRGQNVTFRCDPISEHNRLYWYRQTLGQGPEFLTYFQNEAQLEKSRLLSDRFSAERPKGSFSTLEIQRTEQGDSAMYLCASSLAGTYHEQFFGPGTRLTVL.

V gene TRBV4-3 combines with J gene TRBJ1-2; 9 nucleotides line up with TRBD1. Germline lookup yields CDR1 LGHNA and CDR2 YSLEER. With 4 bases clipped from V and 7 bases from J, the junction kept 7 bases outside the gene matches. The CDR3 is 14 residues long. Here the CDR3 DNA reads TGCGCCAGCAGCCGGCTTACAGGGGGCACTGGCTACACCTTC. This translates into CASSRLTGGTGYTF.

This chain uses TRBV21-1 with TRBJ1-6; the listed D gene, TRBD1, was not tested against the DNA. TRBV21-1 is assigned pseudogene status. The CDR3 spans 16 residues. The CDR3 here is CASSKREDRTRSPLHF. CDR3 in DNA: TGTGCCAGCAGCAAAAGAGAGGACAGGACCCGTTCACCCCTCCACTTT.

This clonotype was picked up a small number of times. The chain has TRBV7-2 and TRBJ2-1; 7 bases map to TRBD2. Germline CDR1 and CDR2: SGHTA and FQGNSA. Trimming removed 1 base from V and 5 bases from J; junction bases left unmatched: 8. CDR3 size: 16 residues. The CDR3 loop reads CASSLVRDYQNNEQFF. In DNA, the CDR3 is TGTGCCAGCAGCTTAGTCCGGGACTACCAGAACAATGAGCAGTTCTTC.

This clonotype has just a few counts. This chain connects TRBV7-2 to TRBJ2-2, with no clear D. Germline values: CDR1 SGHTA, CDR2 FQGNSA. V was pared by 1 base and J by 7 bases, with 16 bases between. This CDR3 contains 16 residues. The CDR3, as DNA: TGTGCCAGCAGCTTAGTTTTCTGGGGAACGGACGGGGAGCTGTTTTTT. This codes for CASSLVFWGTDGELFF.

Regarding this clonotype: The germline gene is not matched at one end of the junction; a read error may be the cause. This chain uses TRBV11-2 with TRBJ2-1; 7 bases align to TRBD2. The germline V gene has CDR1 SGHAT and CDR2 FQNNGV. The CDR3 loop spans 17 amino acids. The CDR3 nucleotides read TGTGCCAGCAGCTTAGATCTTAGGGCTAGCGGATACAAGGAGCAGTTCTTC. Its translation is CASSLDLRASGYKEQFF.

The sample holds a few counts of this clonotype. The chain links TRBV4-3 to TRBJ2-1; 9 bases align to TRBD2. After removal of 0 bases from V and 1 base from J, the junction contained 13 bases not matched to a gene. This CDR3 comprises 20 residues. Germline values: CDR1 LGHNA, CDR2 YSLEER. DNA of the CDR3: TGCGCCAGCAGCCAAGAAGTGGGGTCGGGGCTAGCGGGGTCCTACAATGAGCAGTTCTTC. The encoded protein is CASSQEVGSGLAGSYNEQFF.

The rearrangement joins TRBV20-1 to TRBJ2-7; the D call may be TRBD1 or TRBD2 (5 bases each). CDR3 length: 14 residues. The germline CDR1 and CDR2 sequences are DFQATT and SNEGSKA (reference sequence). With 6 bases removed from V and 1 base from J, the gap between germline ends came to 16 bases. CDR3 sequence reads: CSAGFPGRSYEQYF. CDR3 nucleotide sequence: TGCAGTGCCGGTTTTCCGGGACGGTCCTACGAGCAGTACTTC.

This clonotype was seen only a few times. The chain carries TRBV11-2 and TRBJ2-7; 7 nucleotides line up with TRBD1. CDR1 is SGHAT, CDR2 FQNNGV, per germline. The CDR3 runs 17 residues. V shed 2 bases and J 3 bases; nucleotides not matched to a gene: 13. DNA for the CDR3: TGTGCCAGCAGCTTAAGCCCCCCCGGGACAGATAACTACGAGCAGTACTTC. It is translated as CASSLSPPGTDNYEQYF.

The CDR3 region is CASSFGGRLYEQYF. The CDR3 DNA sequence: TGTGCCAGCAGTTTTGGCGGCAGACTCTACGAGCAGTACTTC. The rearrangement joins TRBV12-3 or TRBV12-4 to TRBJ2-7; D uncertain. Trimming took off 3 bases at V and 3 bases at J, with 12 bases between the two ends. There are 14 residues in the CDR3.

V and J are TRBV12-3 or TRBV12-4 and TRBJ1-1, with a possible D match to TRBD1 (6 bases). This CDR3 comprises 12 residues. V shed 5 bases and J shed 11 bases, with 15 bases lying between them. The CDR3 loop reads CASSRRTVEAFF. The CDR3 region has the DNA TGTGCCAGCAGTCGCAGGACAGTTGAGGCTTTCTTT.

The CDR3 coding sequence is TGTGCCAGCATCCCCTCGGGAGTAAGAAATGAAAAACTGTTTTTT. It is translated as CASIPSGVRNEKLFF. The V gene is TRBV2, the J gene TRBJ1-4; D unresolved. The CDR3 contains 15 residues. Germline V CDR1 and CDR2: SNHLY, FYNNEI. V gave up 7 bases and J gave up 5 bases, with 17 bases separating them.

The CDR3 spells CASSSIGGHRNQPQHF. CDR3 DNA sequence: TGTGCCAGCAGCTCCATCGGCGGACACAGAAATCAGCCCCAGCATTTT. The rearrangement joins TRBV7-9 to TRBJ1-5; D might be TRBD1 (5 bases). The V gene lost 4 bases and the J gene lost 4 bases, with 17 bases spanning the gap. Germline V gene lookup returns CDR1 SEHNR and CDR2 FQNEAQ (reference sequence). The CDR3 extends over 16 amino acids.

The chain employs TRBV20-1 and TRBJ2-7; no clear D gene. Per the germline V gene, CDR1 is DFQATT and CDR2 is SNEGSKA (reference sequence). With 0 bases removed from V and 2 bases from J, the gap between germline ends came to 17 bases. This CDR3 is 16 amino acids long. The CDR3, as DNA: TGCAGTGCTAGAGATGTACGCGCCTATACACCCTACGAGCAGTACTTC. This gives the protein CSARDVRAYTPYEQYF.

This rearrangement joins TRBV6-5 to TRBJ2-6; D remains ambiguous. V was cut by 1 base and J by 0 bases, with 4 bases left in between. Germline lookup yields CDR1 MNHEY and CDR2 SVGAGI. The CDR3 is 15 amino acids. In DNA form, the CDR3 reads TGTGCCAGCAGTTACTTGTACTCTGGGGCCAACGTCCTGACTTTC. Translation gives CASSYLYSGANVLTF.

This clonotype was observed a handful of times. This chain connects TRBV12-3 or TRBV12-4 to TRBJ1-5; tentatively, D is TRBD1 (5 bases). The CDR3 is 15 amino acids. V lost 6 bases and J lost 0, with 12 bases in between. In nucleotides, the CDR3 is TGTGCCAGCAGATCCGACAGTATTAGCAATCAGCCCCAGCATTTT. It translates to CASRSDSISNQPQHF.

The sample holds a few counts of this clonotype. The V gene is TRBV21-1, the J gene TRBJ2-1; the D segment call TRBD1 is taken from the table without a DNA check. TRBV21-1 is a pseudogene. The CDR3 covers 13 residues. For the CDR3, the DNA is TGTGCCAGCTCGAGGGGCTATACTAATGAGCAGTTCTTC. Protein: CASSRGYTNEQFF.

The genes are TRBV6-6 and TRBJ2-5; 12 bases match TRBD2. CDR3 length: 16 residues. Looked up from germline, CDR1 is MNHNY and CDR2 is SVGAGI (reference sequence). V trimming: 4 bases; J trimming: 13 bases; junction bases outside the gene matches: 16. In nucleotides, the CDR3 is TGTGCCAGCAGTTCATCTTCTAGCGGGGGGGTCTATGAGCCGTACTTC. Translation gives CASSSSSSGGVYEPYF.

This clonotype was seen a few times. The chain has TRBV6-5 and TRBJ2-3; 8 nucleotides align to TRBD2. V lost 3 bases, J lost 2 bases, and 13 bases stayed unmatched. This CDR3 is built from 18 residues. Germline-derived CDR1 and CDR2 are MNHEY and SVGAGI. The CDR3, as DNA: TGTGCCAGCAGTTATCGACGGGGGGGCCTCCCGGTCACAGATACGCAGTATTTT. It specifies CASSYRRGGLPVTDTQYF.

The chain links TRBV28 to TRBJ2-3, with D possibly matching TRBD1 (5 bases). The germline V and J ends were trimmed by 6 bases and 2 bases, with 9 bases remaining between them. CDR1 and CDR2 (germline): MDHEN, SYDVKM. The CDR3 runs 13 residues. The CDR3 loop is CASRETATDTQYF. The CDR3 nucleotides read TGTGCCAGCAGGGAGACAGCCACAGATACGCAGTATTTT.

This clonotype turned up a few times. The chain couples TRBV5-1 to TRBJ2-5; TRBD2 might be the D (6 bases). The CDR3 length is 14 residues. The germline V gene has CDR1 SGHRS and CDR2 YFSETQ. V was shortened by 0 bases and J by 5 bases, with 11 bases between the two germline ends. CDR3 DNA sequence: TGCGCCAGCAGCTTGGCCGCAGGAGGGGAGACCCAGTACTTC. This codes for CASSLAAGGETQYF.

This clonotype turned up a few times. The chain joins TRBV7-9 to TRBJ1-4, with a tentative D call TRBD1 (5 bases). The V end was cut by 0 bases, the J end by 3 bases, with 14 bases between. The CDR3 extends over 17 amino acids. Germline values: CDR1 SEHNR, CDR2 FQNEAQ (reference sequence). The CDR3 region has the DNA TGTGCCAGCAGCTTAGCTGACTCGGGACCGGCTAATGAAAAACTGTTTTTT. This codes for CASSLADSGPANEKLFF. Together with reference TRBV7-9 and TRBJ1-4, the CDR3 gives the full variable domain: DTGVSQNPRHKITKRGQNVTFRCDPISEHNRLYWYRQTLGQGPEFLTYFQNEAQLEKSRLLSDRFSAERPKGSFSTLEIQRTEQGDSAMYLCASSLADSGPANEKLFFGSGTQLSVL.

This clonotype was found many times. The chain is built from TRBV7-9 and TRBJ2-3; D gene uncertain. Deletions cut 4 bases from V and 2 bases from J, with 7 bases between. The CDR3 consists of 13 residues. Germline CDR1 is SEHNR and CDR2 is FQNEAQ (reference sequence). CDR3 nucleotide sequence: TGTGCCAGCAGCTATACGGACACAGATACGCAGTATTTT. This codes for CASSYTDTDTQYF. Variable domain in full (rest from reference TRBV7-9 and TRBJ2-3): DTGVSQNPRHKITKRGQNVTFRCDPISEHNRLYWYRQTLGQGPEFLTYFQNEAQLEKSRLLSDRFSAERPKGSFSTLEIQRTEQGDSAMYLCASSYTDTDTQYFGPGTRLTVL.

The chain joins TRBV5-1 to TRBJ2-5; D gene unclear. This CDR3 comprises 15 residues. From germline, CDR1 is SGHRS and CDR2 YFSETQ. Trimming cost V 0 bases and J 0 bases, with 9 bases left between them. The CDR3 DNA reads TGCGCCAGCAGCTTGGGGGATCCGTACCAAGAGACCCAGTACTTC. Protein product: CASSLGDPYQETQYF.

The J gene is TRBJ2-1, the V gene TRBV27; 8 nucleotides line up with TRBD1. CDR1 MNHEY and CDR2 SMNVEV come from the germline V gene (reference sequence). J lost 7 bases, V lost 6 bases, and 8 bases had no gene match. The CDR3 extends over 14 amino acids. The CDR3 nucleotides read TGTGCCAGCAGCGACCAGGGGGCAAGGAATGAGCAGTTCTTC. Its protein product is CASSDQGARNEQFF.